The 15 T cell receptor beta chains below come from one sample, sequenced in a study of T cell responses to AZD1222 COVID-19 vaccine. Method: immunoSEQ multiplex PCR; TCRdb's copy keeps in-frame clones and lacks some. The repertoire has about 190,000 clones, 80% to 90% of them found once; the top ten carry about 6.9%. This sample comprised peripheral blood, obtained on day 0 of AZD1222 vaccination. Source of these receptors: an adult in good health.

The V call is TRBV6-5, the J call TRBJ2-7; 7 bases are a match to TRBD1. After removal of 2 bases from V and 2 bases from J, the junction contained 6 bases not matched to a gene. This CDR3 is 15 amino acids long. Germline V gene lookup returns CDR1 MNHEY and CDR2 SVGAGI. The CDR3 DNA follows: TGTGCCAGCAGTTACGGGCAGGGACAGACCTACGAGCAGTACTTC. It is translated as CASSYGQGQTYEQYF.

This clone showed up just once. The rearrangement uses TRBV7-8 and TRBJ2-7, with 10 bases fitting TRBD1. The V segment lost 3 bases and the J segment 0 bases; nucleotides outside the gene matches: 8. CDR1 is SGHVS and CDR2 is FQNEAQ in the germline V gene. The CDR3 is 17 amino acids. The CDR3 sequence: CASSFTSGQGSSYEQYV. The CDR3 DNA sequence: TGTGCCAGCAGCTTTACCTCGGGACAGGGGAGCTCCTACGAGCAGTACGTC.

The CDR3 reads CASSDGPSYEAFF. In DNA form, the CDR3 reads TGTGCCAGCAGTGACGGCCCCAGCTATGAAGCTTTCTTT. This chain connects TRBV6-1 to TRBJ1-1; D is ambiguous. Germline lookup yields CDR1 MNHNS and CDR2 SASEGT. Trimming removed 3 bases at V and 7 bases at J, with 12 bases between. This CDR3 is built from 13 residues.

The gene calls are TRBV15 and TRBJ1-3; 10 bases align to TRBD1. The CDR3 is 19 amino acids. V lost 2 bases to trimming and J lost 0 bases; unmatched junction nucleotides: 10. Germline V lookup: CDR1 LNHNV, CDR2 YYDKDF (reference sequence). The CDR3 region is CATSRITGTGVFSGNTIYF. The CDR3 DNA sequence: TGTGCCACCAGCAGAATAACGGGGACAGGGGTATTCTCTGGAAACACCATATATTTT.

The chain employs TRBV29-1 and TRBJ1-2; unclear D gene. Per germline, CDR1 SQVTM and CDR2 ANQGSEA. V shed 0 bases and J shed 1 base, with 6 bases lying between them. This CDR3 is 13 amino acids long. Here the CDR3 reads CSVEDSYNYGYTF. DNA of the CDR3: TGCAGCGTTGAAGACAGCTATAACTATGGCTACACCTTC. Drawing the rest from reference TRBV29-1 and TRBJ1-2, the complete variable domain is SAVISQKPSRDICQRGTSLTIQCQVDSQVTMMFWYRQQPGQSLTLIATANQGSEATYESGFVIDKFPISRPNLTFSTLTVSNMSPEDSSIYLCSVEDSYNYGYTFGSGTRLTVV.

This clone was seen only a few times. This chain links TRBV11-3 with TRBJ2-3; TRBD1 agrees at 9 bases. The CDR3 length is 14 residues. V shed 5 bases, J shed 3 bases, and the junction held 3 bases outside the gene matches. Germline V gene lookup returns CDR1 SGHNT and CDR2 YENEEA. CDR3 bases: TGTGCCAGCAGCCCGGGACAGGGTACAGATACGCAGTATTTT. Translation: CASSPGQGTDTQYF.

V usage is TRBV6-4 and J usage is TRBJ2-7; D remains ambiguous. Germline-derived CDR1 and CDR2 are MRHNA and SNTAGT. Between the trimmed V and J ends, which lost 8 bases and 3 bases, there was a span of 14 bases. The CDR3 is made up of 13 amino acids. CDR3 sequence reads: CASPGTDSYEQYF. The CDR3 coding sequence is TGTGCCAGCCCGGGTACAGATAGCTACGAGCAGTACTTC.

This chain links TRBV5-1 with TRBJ1-2; 7 positions match TRBD1. The germline V gene has CDR1 SGHRS and CDR2 YFSETQ. J gave up 0 bases and V 3 bases, and 2 bases lay outside the gene matches. The CDR3 is made up of 14 amino acids. CDR3 sequence: CASSSTGSNYGYTF. CDR3 bases: TGCGCCAGCAGCTCGACAGGGTCTAACTATGGCTACACCTTC.

This clone turned up a few times. The chain couples TRBV4-1 to TRBJ2-7; D remains unclear. The CDR3 is made up of 15 amino acids. Trimming shortened V by 3 bases and J by 4 bases, and 16 bases separated the two germline ends. Germline CDR1 MGHRA, CDR2 YSYEKL. The DNA of the CDR3 is TGCGCCAGCAGCCAGACCGCCCTCCATGAGTACGAGCAGTACTTC. Translating it yields CASSQTALHEYEQYF.

V gene TRBV29-1 combines with J gene TRBJ2-7, with D possibly matching TRBD2 (6 bases). The CDR3 loop spans 12 amino acids. Per the germline V gene, CDR1 is SQVTM and CDR2 is ANQGSEA. V was clipped by 4 bases and J by 4 bases, with 11 bases between them. The CDR3 region is CSVGRDSYEQYF. The CDR3 DNA sequence: TGCAGCGTTGGTAGGGACTCTTACGAGCAGTACTTC.

This chain connects TRBV6-1 to TRBJ1-5; D gene unclear. The CDR3 has 12 residues. The V gene's germline CDR1 is MNHNS and CDR2 SASEGT. V gave up 2 bases and J gave up 7 bases, with 6 bases separating them. CDR3 region: CASSEWLQPQHF. The CDR3 bases are TGTGCCAGCAGTGAATGGCTCCAGCCCCAGCATTTT.

This clone has more than one count but fewer than ten. The genes are TRBV2 and TRBJ1-5; no definite D call. Trimming shortened V by 6 bases and J by 1 base, and 13 bases separated the two germline ends. Germline CDR1 and CDR2: SNHLY and FYNNEI. The CDR3 length is 15 residues. The CDR3 protein is CASRPDQGSNQPQHF. CDR3 nucleotides: TGTGCCAGCAGGCCCGATCAAGGCAGCAATCAGCCCCAGCATTTT. Complete variable domain (other parts from reference TRBV2 and TRBJ1-5): EPEVTQTPSHQVTQMGQEVILRCVPISNHLYFYWYRQILGQKVEFLVSFYNNEISEKSEIFDDQFSVERPDGSNFTLKIRSTKLEDSAMYFCASRPDQGSNQPQHFGDGTRLSIL.

This clone is a singleton in its sample. This chain uses TRBV27 with TRBJ2-7; 7 bases agree with TRBD1. CDR1 and CDR2 from the germline V gene are MNHEY and SMNVEV (reference sequence). This CDR3 contains 14 residues. Losses at the gene ends were 5 bases for V and 1 base for J; bases not matched to a gene: 5. In nucleotides, the CDR3 is TGTGCCAGCAGTCCCGGGACAGAGTCCTACGAGCAGTACTTC. This encodes CASSPGTESYEQYF.

The chain has TRBV5-1 and TRBJ2-6; D not resolved. CDR1 SGHRS and CDR2 YFSETQ come from the germline V gene. V dropped 5 bases and J dropped 2 bases, with 23 bases sitting between them. The length of the CDR3 is 19 residues. The CDR3 DNA reads TGCGCCAGCAGTATATGGACCTCCGGGCCCCCCGCTGGGGCCAACGTCCTGACTTTC. Translating it yields CASSIWTSGPPAGANVLTF.

The chain's CDR3 is CASLDRAYEQYV. The CDR3 DNA reads TGTGCCAGTCTGGACAGGGCCTACGAGCAGTACGTC. This chain connects TRBV19 to TRBJ2-7; 8 nucleotides align to TRBD1. Germline CDR1 and CDR2: LNHDA and SQIVND (reference sequence). Germline trimming cut 8 bases from V and 2 bases from J; bases unmatched to any gene: 2. The CDR3 contains 12 residues.